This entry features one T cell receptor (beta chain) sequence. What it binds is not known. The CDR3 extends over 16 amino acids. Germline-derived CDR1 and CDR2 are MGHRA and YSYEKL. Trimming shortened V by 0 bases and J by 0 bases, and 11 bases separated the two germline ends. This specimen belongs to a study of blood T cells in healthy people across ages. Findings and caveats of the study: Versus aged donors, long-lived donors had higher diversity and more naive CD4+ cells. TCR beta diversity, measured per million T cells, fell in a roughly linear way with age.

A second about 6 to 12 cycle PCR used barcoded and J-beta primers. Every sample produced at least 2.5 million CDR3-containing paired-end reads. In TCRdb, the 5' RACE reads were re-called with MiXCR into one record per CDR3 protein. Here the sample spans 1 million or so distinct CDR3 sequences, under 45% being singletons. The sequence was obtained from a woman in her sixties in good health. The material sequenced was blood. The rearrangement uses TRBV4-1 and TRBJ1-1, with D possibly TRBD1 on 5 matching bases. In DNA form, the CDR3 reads TGCGCCAGCAGCCAAGAGGCGACAGCGCTGAACACTGAAGCTTTCTTT. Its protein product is CASSQEATALNTEAFF.